Listed below are T cell receptor beta chains from one sample, sequenced in a study of T-cell memory formation after mild COVID-19. TCRdb ran MiXCR on the 5' RACE reads and lists one entry per CDR3 protein. Of some 490,000 distinct CDR3 sequences listed, roughly 20% are singletons. Input material: PBMCs or a T cell subset sorted from them (not recorded which). These TCRs come from an adult woman who had mild COVID-19 (a few samples of this study predate the infection). Cell type and time point are not known. CDR3s include the opening cysteine and the closing phenylalanine or tryptophan. The D gene is left open where the match is weak. Where a row states a size, it is once, few, many or the class of an expanded clone; other rows omit it.

J | size | D | V | DNA | CDR3
TRBJ1-1 | once | - | TRBV3-1 | TGTGCCAGCAGCCAAGAGTTTGGGCAGGTCCTTAGTGAAGCTTTCTTT | CASSQEFGQVLSEAFF
TRBJ1-5 | few | TRBD1 | TRBV4-2 | TGTGCCAGCAGCCCCGGGACAGGGGCCGCGGGGGGCAATCAGCCCCAGCATTTT | CASSPGTGAAGGNQPQHF
TRBJ2-7 | many | TRBD1 | TRBV5-1 | TGCGCCAGCAGCCGTGAGGGACAGTCCTACGAGCAGTACTTC | CASSREGQSYEQYF
TRBJ1-2 | - | - | TRBV29-1 | TGCAGCGTTGTATGGGAGTACTATGGCTACACCTTC | CSVVWEYYGYTF
TRBJ2-1 | few | - | TRBV12-3/TRBV12-4 | TGTGCCAGCAGTTTGGTTCAGGGAGCAAGGGGTGAGCAGTTCTTC | CASSLVQGARGEQFF
TRBJ1-2 | once | TRBD1 | TRBV15 | TGTGCCACCAGCACAAGACAGGGGGCGCCTAACTATGGCTACACCTTC | CATSTRQGAPNYGYTF
TRBJ1-1 | few | - | TRBV5-5 | TGTGCCAGCAGCCTAGTGATGGGTGGCCGGGACACTGAAGCTTTCTTT | CASSLVMGGRDTEAFF
TRBJ2-7 | few | - | TRBV20-1 | TGCAGTGCTAGTATTTTTAACAGGCTATACGAGCAGTACTTC | CSASIFNRLYEQYF
TRBJ2-3 | few | - | TRBV3-1 | TGTGCCAGCAGCCAAGATCTGGTACTGCAGGGTACGCAGTATTTT | CASSQDLVLQGTQYF
TRBJ2-7 | - | TRBD1 | TRBV20-1 | TGCAGTGCTAGAGGCGGACAGGGGGCTGGTGAGCAGTACTTC | CSARGGQGAGEQYF
TRBJ1-1 | few | - | TRBV12-3/TRBV12-4 | TGTGCCAGCAGTAAGGGGGGGACTGAAGCTTTCTTT | CASSKGGTEAFF
TRBJ1-2 | - | - | TRBV10-3 | TGTGCCATCAGTGGGCCTCCGGCAGACTATGGCTACACCTTC | CAISGPPADYGYTF
TRBJ2-5 | many | - | TRBV7-8 | TGTGCCAGCAGCTGGACGGGCCAAGAGACCCAGTACTTC | CASSWTGQETQYF
TRBJ2-7 | many | - | TRBV4-1 | TGCGCCAGCAGCCAAGAATTGGCCTCCTACGAGCAGTACTTC | CASSQELASYEQYF
TRBJ1-1 | once | - | TRBV11-3 | TGTGCCACCCGGAAGGAGGTGGACACTGAAGCTTTCTTT | CATRKEVDTEAFF
TRBJ2-5 | many | - | TRBV11-2 | TGTGCCAGCAGCTTAGAGGGGGGAGAGACCCAGTACTTC | CASSLEGGETQYF
TRBJ2-5 | many | - | TRBV6-1 | TGTGCCAGCAGATTAGAGACCCAGTACTTC | CASRLETQYF
TRBJ2-1 | - | TRBD1 | TRBV4-2 | TGTGCCAGCAGCCATCCGGGACAGGGGTTCTACAATGAGCAGTTCTTC | CASSHPGQGFYNEQFF
TRBJ1-2 | - | - | TRBV6-1 | TGTGCCAGCAGTGACATTTTGGGCTACACCTTC | CASSDILGYTF
TRBJ1-6 | few | TRBD1 | TRBV20-1 | TGCAGTGCCAAGCAGCGGACAGGGGGCGGGAATTCACCCCTCCACTTT | CSAKQRTGGGNSPLHF
TRBJ2-7 | few | - | TRBV13 | TGTGCCAGCAGCCCGCCCCCCCCGTCTTCCTACGAGCAGTACTTC | CASSPPPPSSYEQYF
TRBJ2-5 | few | - | TRBV24-1 | TGTGCCACCAGTGCTCGTATGGGGGGCCTGGAGACCCAGTACTTC | CATSARMGGLETQYF
TRBJ2-3 | few | - | TRBV30 | TGTGCCTGGTCTAGTCCGACAGGCCGCACAGATACGCAGTATTTT | CAWSSPTGRTDTQYF
TRBJ2-1 | - | - | TRBV7-3 | TGTGCCAGCAGCGCGGGACTCACGCATAACAATGAGCAGTTCTTC | CASSAGLTHNNEQFF
TRBJ2-7 | - | - | TRBV10-3 | TGTGCCATCAGCGTAAACGGACTCTACGAGCAGTACTTC | CAISVNGLYEQYF
TRBJ1-2 | - | TRBD1 | TRBV7-3 | TGTGCCAGCAGCTTAGAAGGGGGCGTCGGCTACACCTTC | CASSLEGGVGYTF
TRBJ2-1 | - | TRBD2 | TRBV9 | TGTGCCAGCAGCGTAGGCCGGGAGGGGTACAATGAGCAGTTCTTC | CASSVGREGYNEQFF
TRBJ2-1 | - | - | TRBV7-9 | TGTGCCAGCAGCTCGGACACCAATGAGCAGTTCTTC | CASSSDTNEQFF
TRBJ1-1 | few | - | TRBV6-1 | TGTGCCAGCAGTGAACAGGGACGAGAAGCTTTCTTT | CASSEQGREAFF
TRBJ1-5 | - | - | TRBV5-6 | TGTGCCAGCAGCTTGGCTGTTGGGCAGCCCCAGCATTTT | CASSLAVGQPQHF
TRBJ1-5 | - | TRBD1 | TRBV5-1 | TGCGCCAGCAGCCCGACAGGGTCATGGGAGCCCCAGCATTTT | CASSPTGSWEPQHF
TRBJ1-1 | - | TRBD1 | TRBV24-1 | TGTGCCACCCGGGACAGGGGACTTTTGGACACTGAAGCTTTCTTT | CATRDRGLLDTEAFF
TRBJ2-3 | many | TRBD1 | TRBV7-2 | TGTGCCAGCAGCTCCCGGACAGGGCGCAACCCCACAGATACGCAGTATTTT | CASSSRTGRNPTDTQYF
TRBJ1-5 | few | TRBD1 | TRBV12-3/TRBV12-4 | TGTGCCAGCAGTCCCGGGACAGGGGGCGATCAGCCCCAGCATTTT | CASSPGTGGDQPQHF
TRBJ1-4 | - | - | TRBV4-3 | TGCGCCAGCAGCCAATCCCGGGAACAGGGTTCGGGACGCGAAAAACTGTTTTTT | CASSQSREQGSGREKLFF
TRBJ2-7 | - | TRBD2 | TRBV20-1 | TGCAGTGGTTCTAGCGGCACCTACGAGCAGTACTTC | CSGSSGTYEQYF
TRBJ1-1 | many | - | TRBV12-3/TRBV12-4 | TGTGCCAGCAGTTGGTACTCCATGAACACTGAAGCTTTCTTT | CASSWYSMNTEAFF
TRBJ2-5 | - | - | TRBV7-6 | TGTGCCAGCAGCCCGGGGAAGGTGGGCCTTCAAGGGACCCAGTACTTC | CASSPGKVGLQGTQYF
TRBJ2-7 | few | TRBD1 | TRBV18 | TGTGCCAGCTCACCGGATCTGGGACAGGGGGCCGAGCAGTACTTC | CASSPDLGQGAEQYF
TRBJ1-1 | - | - | TRBV4-1 | TGCGCCAGCAGCCAAGACCCACAGGGGAACACTGAAGCTTTCTTT | CASSQDPQGNTEAFF
TRBJ1-6 | - | - | TRBV5-1 | TGCGCCAGCAGCTTGGTTTGGGGGTCCAACTCACCCCTCCACTTT | CASSLVWGSNSPLHF
TRBJ1-4 | few | TRBD1 | TRBV25-1 | TGTGCCACCTCGACAGGGGACGCGGGCGAAAAACTGTTTTTT | CATSTGDAGEKLFF
TRBJ2-2 | many | TRBD1 | TRBV11-3 | TGTGCCAGCACGAGCCGACAGGGGGCCACCGAGGAGCTGTTTTTT | CASTSRQGATEELFF
TRBJ1-2 | few | - | TRBV7-8 | TGTGCCAGCAGCCTCGCACAGGGATATGGCTACACCTTC | CASSLAQGYGYTF